This TCR beta chain originates from a study of blood T cell repertoires in COVID-19. Overall study context: Specimens from acute and convalescent COVID-19 originated in the United States, Italy and Spain. The cDNA or gDNA used as material had been derived from T cells, B-cell-depleted T cells, or PBMCs.

This clone was observed a few times. The germline V gene encodes CDR1 MGHDK and CDR2 SYGVNS. The CDR3 consists of 14 residues. V lost 5 bases and J lost 0, with 5 bases in between. In the authors' workflow: For nucleated cells, counts were estimated from reference gene primer amplification. Sequencing was performed with immunoSEQ multiplex PCR; in TCRdb, only in-frame clones are kept and a portion is missing. For V, J and clone size, that table is used; D and trimming come from the DNA. The data hold approximately 97,000 clones, with around 73% observed a single time. This chain links TRBV25-1 with TRBJ2-6; D unclear. This receptor was taken from a man aged 60 to 75 with active or convalescent COVID-19. Specimen: peripheral blood. In nucleotides, the CDR3 is TGTGCCAGCAGTAGGAGCTCTGGGGCCAACGTCCTGACTTTC. As protein: CASSRSSGANVLTF.